Sequencing of this T cell receptor beta chain was carried out in a study of shared T cell receptors in the human thymus. Profiling relied on immunoSEQ multiplex PCR, and the TCRdb table lists in-frame clones only, not all of them. The repertoire consists of hundreds of thousands of clones, with about four fifths occurring once and the leading ten covering about 0.013%. There are 16 residues in the CDR3. CDR1 and CDR2 from the germline V gene are MNHNY and SVGAGI (reference sequence). V lost 2 bases and J lost 3; bases outside the gene matches: 7. This same sample was also taken into another study, of human thymus T cells. From that study: During corrective heart surgery, resections were taken, and the thymus tissue came from them. Related research described thymic repertoires that were highly overlapping among unrelated individuals.

The TCR was taken from a boy less than two years old with a congenital heart defect. The sequencing sample was made of thymocytes. V usage is TRBV6-6 and J usage is TRBJ2-5, with 9 positions matching TRBD2. CDR3: CASSYRAREGEETQYF. DNA of the CDR3: TGTGCCAGCAGTTACAGGGCGCGGGAGGGAGAAGAGACCCAGTACTTC.